This T cell receptor beta chain was profiled in a study of Graves' ophthalmopathy and Graves' hyperthyroidism. Study-wide findings and caveats: Blood also harbored most expanded thyroid clonotypes above 0.001 frequency.

Amplified material comprised TCR beta CDR3 regions derived from RNA transcripts. The first-round RT-PCR employed HTBI primers together with the Qiagen OneStep RT-PCR kit. A multiplex PCR was then performed as the second round. TCRdb re-called the multiplex PCR reads through MiXCR, storing one row per CDR3 protein. The sample comprises about 240,000 distinct CDR3 sequences, about 46% of which are singletons, and over 40% rests with the top ten. The CDR3 covers 15 residues. The ends were cut back, 3 bases at V and 0 bases at J, with 12 bases in the middle. Per germline, CDR1 SGHRS and CDR2 YFSETQ. This clonotype came up a few times. Its specificity is not known. Ophthalmopathy-affected donors exhibited moderate-to-severe activity, CAS ≥3, NOSPECS ≥4, and duration under 3 months. Diagnostic conclusions were grounded in clinical symptoms, serum thyroxine, TRAb, thyroid ultrasound and orbital computed tomography. It was from 10 ml of fresh peripheral blood that the PBMCs came.

This chain joins TRBV5-1 and TRBJ1-1, with D uncertain. The receptor's source is an adult man with Graves' ophthalmopathy. The sequenced sample was peripheral blood. CDR3 DNA sequence: TGCGCCAGCAGCTACGGAGGGAACATGAACACTGAAGCTTTCTTT. Amino acid sequence: CASSYGGNMNTEAFF.